One T cell receptor beta chain is described in this entry. The clone's antigen remains unknown. No much larger clonotype is one base removed from it; base qualities were not supplied. These data are taken from a study of post-analysis software for immune sequencing data (dated by TCRdb to between 2014 and 2017). In the study overall: Recorded disease courses included relapsing-remitting, secondary progressive and progressive-relapsing multiple sclerosis, with some patients lacking subtype annotation. The patient repertoires were compared against fewer than twelve previously published healthy control repertoires obtained from donors aged roughly 6 to 28 years. A subset of samples was prepared in parallel using single-end sample barcoding, then pooled and co-amplified after Illumina adapter ligation. Study-wide conclusions, independent of this receptor: Strong co-clustering of samples prepared in the same batch was shown by direct clustering with F measure, prompting a batch-effect correction. Four or five TRBV segments, including TRBV5-6, TRBV5-1 and TRBV20-1, were significantly more frequent in patients than controls. The multiple sclerosis patient group was slightly younger than the control group. Compared with controls, multiple sclerosis patients had significantly lower normalized Chao1 diversity, a finding suggesting substantial peripheral T-cell clonal expansion.

The junction shows trimming of 5 bases on V and 7 bases on J, plus 15 bases between the germline ends. From its cysteine to its phenylalanine, the CDR3 spans 13 amino acids. The kept DNA is CDR3 alone, 39 bases in frame from the first base. Per the germline V gene, SGHTA is the CDR1 and FQGNSA is the CDR2. To demonstrate the VDJtools post-analysis software, TCR beta repertoires were profiled from the peripheral blood of roughly 12 young patients with multiple sclerosis. The multiple sclerosis patients were children and adolescents between roughly 6 and 16 years of age. The library relied on PCR. The sequencing machine was an Illumina HiSeq 2500. To reduce PCR and sequencing biases, unique molecular identifiers were incorporated into the TCR beta cDNA libraries. About 500,000 cDNA molecules were obtained for every 1 to 10 million input T cells, so each molecule roughly corresponded to one T cell. The patient libraries were prepared and sequenced with the same protocol used for the earlier healthy control dataset. Within a given batch, samples were prepared together, multiplexed and sequenced on the same HiSeq lane. Per the source publication's procedure: Raw barcoded reads were processed with MIGEC, and single-read molecular identifier groups were discarded before consensus assembly and CDR3 extraction. VDJtools was used for post-analysis of the clonotype tables, and diversity was normalized by down-sampling every dataset to the size of the smallest sample. In repertoire overlap clustering, CDR3 amino acid sequences, but not nucleotide sequences, were matched to correct batch-related cross-sample contamination. TCRdb reran the public reads through fastp at Q25 and MiXCR, keeping productive beta chains. Duplicate CDR3 protein sequences are folded into a single record with the most common DNA and genes. These V and J calls are TCRdb output, not the study's own analysis. In all, the sample holds 450,000 to 700,000 distinct CDR3 sequences, and 40% to 50% of those were seen once. The ten largest make up more than 1.5% of the sample.

The origin of this receptor is a girl aged 5-17 years with multiple sclerosis. The specimen was blood. In this chain, TRBV7-2 is recombined with TRBJ2-7; D gene: possibly TRBD2, on 6 matching bases. The CDR3 sequence is CASSLDSGGEQYF. The bases read TGTGCCAGCAGCCTAGACAGCGGAGGGGAGCAGTACTTC.